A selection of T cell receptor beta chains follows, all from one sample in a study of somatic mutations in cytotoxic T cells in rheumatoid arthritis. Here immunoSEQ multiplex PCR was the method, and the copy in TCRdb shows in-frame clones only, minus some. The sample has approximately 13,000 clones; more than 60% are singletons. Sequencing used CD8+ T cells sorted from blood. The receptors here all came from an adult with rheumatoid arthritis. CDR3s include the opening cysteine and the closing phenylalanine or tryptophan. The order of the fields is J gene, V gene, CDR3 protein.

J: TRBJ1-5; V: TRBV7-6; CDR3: CASSLVVAEGNQPQHF
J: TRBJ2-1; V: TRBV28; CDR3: CATSTRASRVNEQFF
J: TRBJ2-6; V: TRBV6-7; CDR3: CGSSYFPDSGANVLTF
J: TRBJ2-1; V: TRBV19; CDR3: CASSSGGANEQFF
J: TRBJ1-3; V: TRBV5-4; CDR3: CASSPGQGRNTIYF
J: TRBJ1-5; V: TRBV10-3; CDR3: CAISEPDEPQHF
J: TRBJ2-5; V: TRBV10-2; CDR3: CASTHPGQGDETQYF
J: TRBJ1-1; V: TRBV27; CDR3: CASSSGLLNTEAFF
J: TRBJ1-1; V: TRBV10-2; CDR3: CASSVHGRDTEAFF
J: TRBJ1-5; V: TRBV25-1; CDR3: CASSGGGQPQHF
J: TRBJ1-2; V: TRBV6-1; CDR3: CASSERANRAF
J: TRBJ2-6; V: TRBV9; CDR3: CASRGQTGLGPNVLTF
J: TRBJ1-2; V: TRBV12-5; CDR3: CASGSDRVDGYTF
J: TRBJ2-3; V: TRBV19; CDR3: CASSPYHTDTQYF
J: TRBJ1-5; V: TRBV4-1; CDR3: CASSQDAGGYNQPQHF
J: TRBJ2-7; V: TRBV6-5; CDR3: CASSYSSGFEQYF
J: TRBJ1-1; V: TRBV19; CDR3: CASKGVWMNTEAFF
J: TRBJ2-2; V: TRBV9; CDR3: CASSGRGGYTGELFF
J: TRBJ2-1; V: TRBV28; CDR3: CASTSRRSLESYNEQFF
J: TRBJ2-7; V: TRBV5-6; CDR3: CASSLVTGGFYEQYF
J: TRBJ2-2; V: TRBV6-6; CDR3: CASRGLAGGNTGELFF
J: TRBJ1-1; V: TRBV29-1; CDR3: CSVVVNTEAFF
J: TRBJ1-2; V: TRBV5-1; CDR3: CASSLNGPRSSYTF
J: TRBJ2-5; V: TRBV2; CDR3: CASTLGQGHPETQYF
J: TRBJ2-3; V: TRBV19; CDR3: CASSPSPGPTDTQYF
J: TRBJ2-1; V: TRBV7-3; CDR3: CASSLPARLF
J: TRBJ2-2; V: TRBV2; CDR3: CASGTGSVELFF
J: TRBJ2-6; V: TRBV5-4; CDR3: CASSLVKAGPSGANVLTF
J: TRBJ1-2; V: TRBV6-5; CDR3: CASSYPIGGASYGYTF
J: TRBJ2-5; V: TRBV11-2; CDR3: CASSLEQFQETQYF
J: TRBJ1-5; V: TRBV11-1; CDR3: CASSSGTGNQPQHF
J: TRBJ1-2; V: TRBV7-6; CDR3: CASSLEATGPGANYGYTF
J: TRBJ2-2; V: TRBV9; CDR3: CASSPRGLAGSGTGELFF
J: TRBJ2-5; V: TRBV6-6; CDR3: CATRGGGETQYF
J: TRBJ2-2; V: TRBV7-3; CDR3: CASSSPSGAVTGELFF
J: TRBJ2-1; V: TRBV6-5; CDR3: CASSYSRGGNEQFF
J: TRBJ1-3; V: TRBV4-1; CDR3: CASSQVEHRSGNTIYF
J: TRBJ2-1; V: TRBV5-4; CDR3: CASSLAGTGHDEQFF
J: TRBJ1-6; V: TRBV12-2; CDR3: CASRFFQSPGSNSPLHF
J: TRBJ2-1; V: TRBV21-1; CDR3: CASSKVAGSNEQFF
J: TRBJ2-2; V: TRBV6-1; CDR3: CASRRDTTAGELFF
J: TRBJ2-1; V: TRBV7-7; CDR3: CASSLVAGEYNEQFF
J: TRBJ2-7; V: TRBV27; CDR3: CASSYASGDSAGEQYF